The clone carrying this T cell receptor beta chain appeared once. The antigen is undetermined. Germline-derived CDR1 and CDR2 are LNHDA and SQIVND (reference sequence). The CDR3 is 12 residues long. Trimming shortened V by 1 base and J by 7 bases, and 5 bases separated the two germline ends. The source of the sample is a study of graft-versus-host responses after intestinal transplantation. Whole-study results and caveats: High graft-versus-host to host-versus-graft T cell clonal ratios marked allografts of patients with graft-donor macrochimerism.

Libraries were prepared by immunoSEQ multiplex PCR; TCRdb keeps only in-frame clonotypes and omits some of them. The table shows 50,000 to 75,000 clones, with 90% occurring only once. This clonotype originated in a human donor who was the organ donor for an intestinal transplant. The chain links TRBV19 to TRBJ2-1; no definite D call. The material was unstimulated CD8+ T cells sorted from spleen or lymph node cells, obtained before transplant. The CDR3 DNA is TGTGCCAGTAGTATAGGAGAGAATGAGCAGTTCTTC. The encoded protein is CASSIGENEQFF.